The 30 T cell receptor beta chains below were found in one sample sequenced in a study of CD8+CD57+ T cells in acquired aplastic anemia. Flow cytometry had shown expanded CD8+CD57+ cells in the patients chosen for sequencing. TCR beta VDJ and CDR3 profiling used genomic DNA as template. One entry per CDR3 protein results from TCRdb running MiXCR on the reads. In the table there are 200,000 to 250,000 distinct CDR3 sequences, 60% to 80% of which are singletons. Sequenced input: sorted CD4+, CD8+, or CD8+CD57+ T cells (not recorded which) from PBMCs. Receptor source: a human donor with aplastic anemia.

The chain recombines TRBV6-4 with TRBJ1-1; D is perhaps TRBD1 (5 bases). Germline V gene sequence: CDR1 MRHNA, CDR2 SNTAGT. The CDR3 sequence is 13 residues long. V dropped 2 bases and J dropped 1 base, with 5 bases sitting between them. The CDR3 nucleotides read TGTGCCAGCAGTGACAGGGGGAACACTGAAGCTTTCTTT. Amino acid sequence: CASSDRGNTEAFF.

The chain links TRBV12-3 or TRBV12-4 to TRBJ2-2; tentative D call: TRBD1 (6 bases). Deletions cut 6 bases from V and 2 bases from J, with 19 bases between. This CDR3 has 17 amino acids. The CDR3 DNA follows: TGTGCCAGCAGCCCGACCCCGAGAGGGGGAAACACCGGGGAGCTGTTTTTT. This translates into CASSPTPRGGNTGELFF.

The J gene is TRBJ2-1, the V gene TRBV15, with TRBD1 identical over 9 bases. CDR3 length equals 14 residues. The germline gives CDR1 LNHNV, CDR2 YYDKDF (reference sequence). The ends lost 5 bases at V and 9 bases at J; junction bases unmatched: 8. The CDR3 reads CATSVRTGGGEQFF. The CDR3 nucleotides are TGTGCCACCAGCGTTAGAACAGGGGGCGGTGAGCAGTTCTTC.

This chain connects TRBV20-1 to TRBJ1-3; D is unclear. Germline V lookup: CDR1 DFQATT, CDR2 SNEGSKA (reference sequence). The CDR3 covers 13 residues. Trimming stripped 1 base from V and 0 bases from J, with 4 bases between. The CDR3 region is CSARGDSGNTIYF. The CDR3 DNA sequence: TGCAGTGCTAGAGGAGACTCTGGAAACACCATATATTTT.

The chain has TRBV15 and TRBJ2-7; 11 bases map to TRBD1. CDR1 is LNHNV and CDR2 is YYDKDF in the germline V gene (reference sequence). Germline trimming cut 3 bases from V and 6 bases from J; bases unmatched to any gene: 16. CDR3 size: 18 residues. CDR3 in amino acids: CATSSSRSGQGGPFEQYF. In DNA, the CDR3 is TGTGCCACCAGCAGCTCCAGGTCGGGACAGGGGGGCCCCTTCGAGCAGTACTTC. The variable domain in full, completed from reference TRBV15 and TRBJ2-7, reads DAMVIQNPRYQVTQFGKPVTLSCSQTLNHNVMYWYQQKSSQAPKLLFHYYDKDFNNEADTPDNFQSRRPNTSFCFLDIRSPGLGDTAMYLCATSSSRSGQGGPFEQYFGPGTRLTVT.

This clonotype was seen only a few times. V is TRBV25-1 and J is TRBJ2-2; D not resolved. V was pared by 5 bases and J by 0 bases, with 13 bases between. This CDR3 spans 16 amino acids. Germline V gives CDR1 MGHDK, CDR2 SYGVNS. The CDR3 nucleotides are TGTGCCAGCAGTCGATTCGGGCAGGCGAACACCGGGGAGCTGTTTTTT. Amino acids: CASSRFGQANTGELFF. The variable domain in full, with the rest retrieved from reference TRBV25-1 and TRBJ2-2, is EADIYQTPRYLVIGTGKKITLECSQTMGHDKMYWYQQDPGMELHLIHYSYGVNSTEKGDLSSESTVSRIRTEHFPLTLESARPSHTSQYLCASSRFGQANTGELFFGEGSRLTVL.

The chain is built from TRBV19 and TRBJ2-1, with TRBD2 matching 8 bases. J was trimmed by 6 bases and V by 6 bases; bases with no gene match: 10. There are 15 residues in the CDR3. Germline loops: CDR1 LNHDA, CDR2 SQIVND (reference sequence). As DNA, the CDR3 is TGTGCCAGTAGATCAAGGGGGACTAGGTTCAATGAGCAGTTCTTC. Its translation: CASRSRGTRFNEQFF. Supplemented by reference TRBV19 and TRBJ2-1, the full variable domain reads DGGITQSPKYLFRKEGQNVTLSCEQNLNHDAMYWYRQDPGQGLRLIYYSQIVNDFQKGDIAEGYSVSREKKESFPLTVTSAQKNPTAFYLCASRSRGTRFNEQFFGPGTRLTVL.

The J gene is TRBJ2-1, the V gene TRBV29-1; D remains ambiguous. Trimming pared 6 bases from V and 9 bases from J, leaving 18 bases between. In germline, CDR1 is SQVTM, CDR2 ANQGSEA. The CDR3 spans 13 residues. The CDR3 reads CSVASGVRSEQFF. CDR3 in DNA: TGCAGCGTAGCCTCGGGCGTAAGGAGTGAGCAGTTCTTC.

This CDR3 reads CASSTGGVSASNEQFF. The CDR3 DNA reads as TGTGCCAGTAGTACCGGAGGGGTAAGTGCTAGCAATGAGCAGTTCTTC. The V gene is TRBV19, the J gene TRBJ2-1; the D gene is possibly TRBD2 (6 bases). The CDR3 consists of 16 residues. Germline V gives CDR1 LNHDA, CDR2 SQIVND (reference sequence). The germline V and J ends were trimmed by 4 bases and 6 bases, with 19 bases remaining between them. The full variable domain, in which reference TRBV19 and TRBJ2-1 provide the parts outside the CDR3, is DGGITQSPKYLFRKEGQNVTLSCEQNLNHDAMYWYRQDPGQGLRLIYYSQIVNDFQKGDIAEGYSVSREKKESFPLTVTSAQKNPTAFYLCASSTGGVSASNEQFFGPGTRLTVL.

In DNA, the CDR3 is TGTGCCAGCAGCGAGTTTCCCGGGTTCGAGCAGTACTTC. Protein: CASSEFPGFEQYF. The V gene is TRBV9, the J gene TRBJ2-7; D is unclear. Germline V gives CDR1 SGDLS, CDR2 YYNGEE. The CDR3 covers 13 residues. V was clipped by 3 bases and J by 6 bases, with 13 bases between them.

The chain has TRBV5-1 and TRBJ2-7; 8 positions match TRBD1. Germline CDR1 is SGHRS and CDR2 is YFSETQ. This CDR3 contains 15 residues. J was trimmed by 2 bases and V by 4 bases; bases with no gene match: 8. CDR3 sequence (DNA): TGCGCCAGCAGCCTCACAGGGGGTGTGCCCTACGAGCAGTACTTC. This sequence encodes CASSLTGGVPYEQYF.

The chain is built from TRBV7-2 and TRBJ1-1, with D possibly being TRBD1 (5 bases). The CDR3 loop spans 15 amino acids. Trimming took 1 base from V and 4 from J, leaving 13 bases between them. Germline lookup yields CDR1 SGHTA and CDR2 FQGNSA. The CDR3 loop is CASSLGGTVGTEAFF. CDR3 sequence (DNA): TGTGCCAGCAGCTTAGGAGGGACGGTGGGCACTGAAGCTTTCTTT.

The chain uses TRBV12-3 or TRBV12-4 and TRBJ1-5; D possibly corresponds to TRBD1 (5 bases). Trimming took off 4 bases at V and 5 bases at J, with 15 bases between the two ends. This CDR3 is built from 15 residues. CDR3 amino acids: CASSSGQAGYQPQHF. DNA for the CDR3: TGTGCCAGCAGTTCGGGGCAGGCCGGCTATCAGCCCCAGCATTTT.

About this clonotype itself: The CDR3 does not close with the conserved phenylalanine or tryptophan, likely indicating a read error. The DNA is left out, because the CDR3 cannot be placed on it with certainty; the CDR3 is given as TCRdb lists it. The V and J genes are TRBV7-2 and TRBJ2-7; the D segment call TRBD1 is taken from the table without a DNA check. Per the germline V gene, CDR1 is SGHTA and CDR2 is FQGNSA. Termini included, the CDR3 measures 14 amino acids. The CDR3 sequence is CASSLAGTGFEQYL.

The table lists this clonotype with many counts. The gene calls are TRBV5-1 and TRBJ2-1, with D possibly being TRBD1 or TRBD2 (5 bases each). The CDR3 runs to 16 residues. V was clipped by 4 bases and J by 0 bases, with 14 bases between them. The V gene's germline CDR1 is SGHRS and CDR2 YFSETQ. This chain's CDR3 is CASSELRGSSYNEQFF. DNA for the CDR3: TGCGCCAGCAGCGAACTTCGGGGCAGCTCCTACAATGAGCAGTTCTTC.

The rearrangement uses TRBV7-6 and TRBJ2-1; 9 nucleotides align to TRBD2. The ends lost 2 bases at V and 10 bases at J; junction bases unmatched: 0. CDR1 is SGHVS, CDR2 FNYEAQ, per germline. This CDR3 is 12 amino acids long. The CDR3 sequence: CASSLLAGEQFF. CDR3 nucleotide sequence: TGTGCCAGCAGCTTACTAGCGGGAGAGCAGTTCTTC. Together with reference TRBV7-6 and TRBJ2-1, the CDR3 gives the full variable domain: GAGVSQSPRYKVTKRGQDVALRCDPISGHVSLYWYRQALGQGPEFLTYFNYEAQQDKSGLPNDRFSAERPEGSISTLTIQRTEQRDSAMYRCASSLLAGEQFFGPGTRLTVL.

In its sample, this clonotype was seen a few times. The chain is built from TRBV4-1 and TRBJ2-7; TRBD1 might be the D (6 bases). This CDR3 spans 16 amino acids. Trimming cost V 1 base and J 3 bases, with 16 bases left between them. In germline, CDR1 is MGHRA, CDR2 YSYEKL. The CDR3 spells CASSQVQTGPVYEQYF. The CDR3 DNA follows: TGCGCCAGCAGCCAAGTACAAACAGGGCCAGTCTACGAGCAGTACTTC.

The chain carries TRBV2 and TRBJ2-7, with D uncertain. Germline-derived CDR1 and CDR2 are SNHLY and FYNNEI. This CDR3 has 15 residues. Trimming stripped 6 bases from V and 2 bases from J, with 17 bases between. The CDR3 spells CASSEVASSTYEQYF. CDR3 coding DNA: TGTGCCAGCAGCGAGGTGGCCTCTTCGACCTACGAGCAGTACTTC. The variable domain in full, with the rest retrieved from reference TRBV2 and TRBJ2-7, is EPEVTQTPSHQVTQMGQEVILRCVPISNHLYFYWYRQILGQKVEFLVSFYNNEISEKSEIFDDQFSVERPDGSNFTLKIRSTKLEDSAMYFCASSEVASSTYEQYFGPGTRLTVT.

This clonotype was counted ten times or more. This rearrangement joins TRBV11-2 to TRBJ2-7; no firm D call. The CDR3 has 13 residues. With 1 base removed from V and 3 bases from J, the gap between germline ends came to 7 bases. Per germline, CDR1 SGHAT and CDR2 FQNNGV. The CDR3 nucleotides read TGTGCCAGCAGCTTAGGGTTGCACTACGAGCAGTACTTC. Its translation: CASSLGLHYEQYF.

This clonotype was seen more than once but under ten times. This chain uses TRBV24-1 with TRBJ1-5, with 7 bases fitting TRBD1. After removal of 5 bases from V and 7 bases from J, the junction contained 4 bases not matched to a gene. The germline V gene has CDR1 KGHDR and CDR2 SFDVKD. The CDR3 sequence is 13 residues long. Here the CDR3 DNA reads TGTGCCACCAGTGGGACAGGTGGGCAGCCCCAGCATTTT. Amino acid sequence: CATSGTGGQPQHF.

The chain combines TRBV24-1 with TRBJ2-3; 8 bases align to TRBD2. There are 15 residues in the CDR3. Germline lookup yields CDR1 KGHDR and CDR2 SFDVKD. The V segment lost 7 bases and the J segment 6 bases; nucleotides outside the gene matches: 11. The CDR3 spells CATSVAGYSVDTQYF. CDR3 coding DNA: TGTGCCACCAGCGTAGCGGGGTACTCTGTGGATACGCAGTATTTT.

This clonotype was recorded once. The chain carries TRBV2 and TRBJ1-2; no definite D call. Germline CDR1 SNHLY, CDR2 FYNNEI. V was pared by 6 bases and J by 0 bases, with 8 bases between. This CDR3 has 13 residues. The CDR3 DNA sequence: TGTGCCAGCAGCGTCAGTACTAACTATGGCTACACCTTC. This encodes CASSVSTNYGYTF. The complete variable domain, with remaining parts taken from reference TRBV2 and TRBJ1-2, reads EPEVTQTPSHQVTQMGQEVILRCVPISNHLYFYWYRQILGQKVEFLVSFYNNEISEKSEIFDDQFSVERPDGSNFTLKIRSTKLEDSAMYFCASSVSTNYGYTFGSGTRLTVV.

J is TRBJ1-1 and V is TRBV5-1; D is undetermined. The CDR3 runs 11 residues. Per germline, CDR1 SGHRS and CDR2 YFSETQ. V was shortened by 0 bases and J by 14 bases, with 11 bases between the two germline ends. The CDR3 coding sequence is TGCGCCAGCAGCTTGGGACTTGAAGTGTTCTTT. Translation: CASSLGLEVFF.

The rearrangement uses TRBV29-1 and TRBJ2-5, with a possible D match to TRBD1 (6 bases). Germline V gives CDR1 SQVTM, CDR2 ANQGSEA. The CDR3 has 18 residues. With 0 bases removed from V and 4 bases from J, the gap between germline ends came to 24 bases. This CDR3 is CSVEDPKGVDRRLETQYF. The CDR3 DNA follows: TGCAGCGTTGAAGACCCAAAGGGGGTTGATAGAAGGTTAGAGACCCAGTACTTC.

This sequence joins TRBV7-9 and TRBJ2-7; the match to TRBD2 covers 10 bases. J gave up 7 bases and V 9 bases, and 9 bases lay outside the gene matches. The CDR3 extends over 13 amino acids. Germline V gives CDR1 SEHNR, CDR2 FQNEAQ (reference sequence). CDR3 loop: CASSMIAGGEQYF. The CDR3 nucleotides read TGTGCCAGTAGTATGATAGCGGGAGGTGAGCAGTACTTC.

The genes are TRBV14 and TRBJ1-2; D is possibly TRBD1 (5 bases). Trimming pared 1 base from V and 7 bases from J, leaving 10 bases between. The germline CDR1 and CDR2 sequences are SGHDN and FVKESK. There are 13 residues in the CDR3. CDR3 loop: CASSQAGKIGYTF. The CDR3 nucleotides are TGTGCCAGCAGCCAAGCAGGGAAAATTGGCTACACCTTC.

The chain combines TRBV7-2 with TRBJ2-7, with TRBD1 matching over 9 bases. The CDR3 has 16 residues. CDR1 and CDR2 from the germline V gene are SGHTA and FQGNSA. Trimming at V came to 0 bases and at J to 2 bases, leaving 5 bases not matched to a gene. The CDR3 spells CASSLAPGQGTYEQYF. In DNA form, the CDR3 reads TGTGCCAGCAGCTTAGCCCCGGGACAGGGAACCTACGAGCAGTACTTC. Full variable domain (outside the CDR3, taken from reference TRBV7-2 and TRBJ2-7): GAGVSQSPSNKVTEKGKDVELRCDPISGHTALYWYRQSLGQGLEFLIYFQGNSAPDKSGLPSDRFSAERTGGSVSTLTIQRTQQEDSAVYLCASSLAPGQGTYEQYFGPGTRLTVT.

V usage is TRBV5-5 and J usage is TRBJ2-1; D may be TRBD1 or TRBD2 (6 bases each). Trimming took 7 bases from V and 4 from J, leaving 18 bases between them. The germline gives CDR1 SGHKS, CDR2 YYEKEE (reference sequence). CDR3 size: 15 residues. Here the CDR3 DNA reads TGTGCCAGCGGCCTGGAGGGGGGCGCGTACAATGAGCAGTTCTTC. Translation: CASGLEGGAYNEQFF.

This chain joins TRBV7-9 and TRBJ1-2; D not resolved. The CDR3 sequence is 12 residues long. V dropped 5 bases and J dropped 0 bases, with 4 bases sitting between them. Germline V gene lookup returns CDR1 SEHNR and CDR2 FQNEAQ (reference sequence). CDR3 residues: CASSNSNYGYTF. The CDR3 nucleotides read TGTGCCAGCAGCAATTCTAACTATGGCTACACCTTC.

The chain recombines TRBV7-8 with TRBJ2-5; 8 bases fit TRBD1. The junction had 6 bases not matched to a gene; V was cut back by 5 bases and J by 4 bases. Per germline, CDR1 SGHVS and CDR2 FQNEAQ. This CDR3 contains 14 residues. This chain's CDR3 is CASSPRQGRETQYF. In DNA, the CDR3 is TGTGCCAGCAGCCCAAGACAGGGGAGAGAGACCCAGTACTTC.